These T cell receptor beta chains were read from a single sample in a study of blood T cell repertoires in COVID-19. Data came from immunoSEQ multiplex PCR; TCRdb stores just in-frame clones and leaves some out. This sample has 150,000 to 200,000 clones, with roughly 82% found just once. Sequencing was performed on PBMCs or T cells enriched from blood (not recorded which). Every receptor here comes from an older woman with acute COVID-19. Both conserved end residues are part of each CDR3. Each record gives: J gene, V gene, clone size, CDR3 protein. Clone size is given for some rows only: seen once, a few or many times, or a class if the clone is expanded.

>TRBJ1-1|TRBV7-8|-
CASSLGGPAFF
>TRBJ1-5|TRBV6-5|-
CASSYLAGDNQPQHF
>TRBJ1-3|TRBV28|-
CASSFGTTVGNTIYF
>TRBJ2-3|TRBV9|-
CASSVATGDTQYF
>TRBJ1-3|TRBV3-1/TRBV3-2|-
CASSLDRGQGNTIYF
>TRBJ2-5|TRBV7-2|-
CASSLSRTPKTETQYF
>TRBJ1-6|TRBV6-5|-
CASSYSGTLTQSPLHF
>TRBJ2-5|TRBV14|-
CASSPTGRTRETQYF
>TRBJ2-3|TRBV7-2|few
CASSLGRRPRDTQYF
>TRBJ1-4|TRBV7-2|-
CASSSTGTVNEKLFF
>TRBJ2-1|TRBV6-2/TRBV6-3|-
CASSYSGTAYNEQFF
>TRBJ2-3|TRBV9|-
CASSVVLGASTDTQYF
>TRBJ1-2|TRBV6-5|-
CASSSLGAGSGYTF
>TRBJ1-1|TRBV24-1|-
CATSDTQHTEAFF
>TRBJ1-5|TRBV4-3|many
CASSRSIDRGLGGNQPQHF
>TRBJ2-1|TRBV18|-
CASSRTSGRVSYNEQFF
>TRBJ1-5|TRBV4-1|-
CASSQDTGTPNQPQHF